This T cell receptor (beta chain) was sequenced during a study of CD8+ T cells in alopecia areata. Across the study: Those treated were given oral tofacitinib at 5 to 10 mg twice daily.

A remark on this clone: The antigen is not known.

TCR sequencing used cDNA made by reverse transcription of extracted RNA. The protocol was immunoSEQ multiplex PCR, while the TCRdb copy is restricted to in-frame clones and leaves out a portion. The profile covers some 220,000 clones, with more than 45% appearing a single time and 1.6% taken by the ten largest. Study observations and caveats: One nonresponder makes the tie between baseline CD8+ expansion and response uncertain. Tofacitinib produced a significant decrease in scalp clonality and in expanded CD8+ clones among the top 100. Scalp and blood samples kept many expanded lesional clones throughout tofacitinib.

Described treatment: oral pan-JAK inhibitor, 5-10 mg twice daily. This specimen consisted of CD4+ T cells sorted from blood, obtained at week 4, from a patient treated with tofacitinib. The sequence came from a human donor with alopecia areata.

Written as DNA, the CDR3 is TGTGCCAGCAGTCCTGGGACAATTGGTACGCAGTATTTT. It specifies CASSPGTIGTQYF. The genes are TRBV6-5 and TRBJ2-3; tentative D call: TRBD1 (6 bases). This CDR3 has 13 amino acids. The V end lost 5 bases, the J end lost 8 bases, and 14 bases lay between the germline ends. Germline lookup yields CDR1 MNHEY and CDR2 SVGAGI.